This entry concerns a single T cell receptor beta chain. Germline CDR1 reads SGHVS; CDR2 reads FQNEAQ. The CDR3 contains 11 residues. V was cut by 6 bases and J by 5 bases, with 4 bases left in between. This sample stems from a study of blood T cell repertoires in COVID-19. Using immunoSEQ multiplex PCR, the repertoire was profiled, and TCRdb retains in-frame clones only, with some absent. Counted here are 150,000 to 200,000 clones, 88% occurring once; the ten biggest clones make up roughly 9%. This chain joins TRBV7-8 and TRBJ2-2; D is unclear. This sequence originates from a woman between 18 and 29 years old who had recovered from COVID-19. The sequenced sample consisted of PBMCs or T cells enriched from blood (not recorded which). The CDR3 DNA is TGTGCCAGCAGAATAACCGGGGAGCTGTTTTTT. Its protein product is CASRITGELFF. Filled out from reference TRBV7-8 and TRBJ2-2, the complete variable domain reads GAGVSQSPRYKVAKRGQDVALRCDPISGHVSLFWYQQALGQGPEFLTYFQNEAQLDKSGLPSDRFFAERPEGSVSTLKIQRTQQEDSAVYLCASRITGELFFGEGSRLTVL.